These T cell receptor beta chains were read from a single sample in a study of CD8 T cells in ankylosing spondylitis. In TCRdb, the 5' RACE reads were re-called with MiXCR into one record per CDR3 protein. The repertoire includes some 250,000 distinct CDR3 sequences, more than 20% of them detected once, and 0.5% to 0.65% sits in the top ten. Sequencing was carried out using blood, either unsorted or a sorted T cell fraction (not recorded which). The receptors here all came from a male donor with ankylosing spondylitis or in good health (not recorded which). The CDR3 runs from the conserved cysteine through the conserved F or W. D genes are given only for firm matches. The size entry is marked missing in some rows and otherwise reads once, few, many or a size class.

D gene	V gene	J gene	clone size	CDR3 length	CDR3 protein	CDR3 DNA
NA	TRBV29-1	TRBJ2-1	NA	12	CSVDLGIDEQFF	TGCAGCGTTGATCTGGGTATCGATGAGCAGTTCTTC
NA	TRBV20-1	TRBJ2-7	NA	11	CSAREGREQYF	TGCAGTGCTAGAGAGGGAAGGGAGCAGTACTTC
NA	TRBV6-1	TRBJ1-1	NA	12	CASSATRYEAFF	TGTGCCAGCAGTGCGACACGATATGAAGCTTTCTTT
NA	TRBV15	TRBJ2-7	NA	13	CATSRDKGYEQYF	TGTGCCACCAGCAGAGATAAGGGTTACGAGCAGTACTTC
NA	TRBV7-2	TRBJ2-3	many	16	CASSLAGGLSTDTQYF	TGTGCCAGCAGCTTAGCTGGCGGGTTGAGCACAGATACGCAGTATTTT
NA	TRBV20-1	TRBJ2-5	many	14	CSAIKGRGGETQYF	TGCAGTGCCATCAAGGGACGTGGGGGAGAGACCCAGTACTTC
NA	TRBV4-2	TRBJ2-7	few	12	CASSQDSYEQYF	TGTGCCAGCAGCCAGGACTCCTACGAGCAGTACTTC
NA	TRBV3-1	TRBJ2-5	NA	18	CASCQEPGRTGYQETQYF	TGTGCCTCCTGCCAAGAGCCGGGACGCACAGGGTACCAAGAGACCCAGTACTTC
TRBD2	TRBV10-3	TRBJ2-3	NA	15	CAISGPSGGADTQYF	TGTGCCATCAGTGGACCTAGCGGGGGGGCAGATACGCAGTATTTT
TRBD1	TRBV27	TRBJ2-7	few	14	CASSLQQGGYEQYF	TGTGCCAGCAGTTTACAACAGGGGGGCTACGAGCAGTACTTC
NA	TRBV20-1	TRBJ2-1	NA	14	CSVPLGGSYNEQFF	TGCAGTGTCCCCCTAGGGGGTTCCTACAATGAGCAGTTCTTC
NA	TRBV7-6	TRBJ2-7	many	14	CASSLDLATGEQYF	TGTGCCAGCAGCTTAGATTTAGCCACGGGGGAGCAGTACTTC
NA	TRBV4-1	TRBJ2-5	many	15	CASSQDGAPKETQYF	TGCGCCAGCAGCCAAGATGGGGCTCCCAAGGAGACCCAGTACTTC
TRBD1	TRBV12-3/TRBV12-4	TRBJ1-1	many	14	CASSHGQGYTEAFF	TGTGCCAGCAGCCACGGACAGGGGTACACTGAAGCTTTCTTT
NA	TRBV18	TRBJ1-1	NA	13	CASSQGLSTEAFF	TGTGCCAGCTCACAGGGTTTGAGCACTGAAGCTTTCTTT
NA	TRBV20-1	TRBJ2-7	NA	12	CSAPDGGGEQYF	TGCAGTGCCCCGGACGGGGGCGGCGAGCAGTACTTC
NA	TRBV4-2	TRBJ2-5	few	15	CASSQGTGVGETQYF	TGTGCCAGCAGCCAAGGCACGGGGGTGGGGGAGACCCAGTACTTC